The 13 T cell receptor beta chains reported below all come from one sample, sequenced in a study of blood T cells in healthy people across ages. For the second PCR, which ran for about 6 to 11 cycles, a sample-barcoded 5' primer and a J-beta primer mix were used. TCRdb redid the calling of the 5' RACE reads with MiXCR, one entry per CDR3 protein. The sample contains 1.5 million to 2 million distinct CDR3 sequences, about 28% of which appear only once. Material for sequencing was blood. The receptors were sampled from a young woman in good health.

This chain joins TRBV7-2 and TRBJ2-1, with TRBD2 identical over 9 bases. CDR1 is SGHTA, CDR2 FQGNSA, per germline. The CDR3 extends over 17 amino acids. Trimming removed 1 base from V and 0 bases from J; junction bases left unmatched: 4. The CDR3 DNA sequence: TGTGCCAGCAGCTTAGATGCTAGCGGGGCCTCCTACAATGAGCAGTTCTTC. This gives the protein CASSLDASGASYNEQFF.

The rearrangement joins TRBV12-5 to TRBJ2-3, with D possibly being TRBD1 (5 bases). Trimming left V 2 bases short and J 5 bases short, with 11 bases between. Germline CDR1 and CDR2: LGHNT and FRNRAP. The length of the CDR3 is 14 residues. The CDR3 sequence: CASGLPAGIDTQYF. For the CDR3, the DNA is TGTGCTAGTGGTTTGCCGGCAGGGATAGATACGCAGTATTTT.

This clonotype was counted only a few times. The rearrangement links TRBV6-5 to TRBJ1-2, with D perhaps TRBD1 (5 bases). The CDR3 has 15 amino acids. From germline, CDR1 is MNHEY and CDR2 SVGAGI. Trimming cost V 7 bases and J 1 base, with 16 bases left between them. In nucleotides, the CDR3 is TGTGCCAGCACCATTCGGGAGGGGCTTAACTATGGCTACACCTTC. It yields the protein CASTIREGLNYGYTF.

This clonotype was detected many times. The rearrangement links TRBV7-2 to TRBJ2-7; 10 nucleotides align to TRBD2. The CDR3 has 17 amino acids. J gave up 1 base and V 5 bases, and 11 bases lay outside the gene matches. Germline assignment: CDR1 SGHTA and CDR2 FQGNSA. DNA for the CDR3: TGTGCCAGCAGCCAAGCCCCCCTAGCGGGGGAGTCCTACGAGCAGTACTTC. Protein: CASSQAPLAGESYEQYF.

The J gene is TRBJ1-2, the V gene TRBV11-2; no definite D call. The CDR3 totals 13 residues. V was shortened by 5 bases and J by 9 bases, with 16 bases between the two germline ends. Germline V gives CDR1 SGHAT, CDR2 FQNNGV. CDR3 nucleotides: TGTGCCAGCAGCAAACCCGACCAGCTCAGCTACACCTTC. Translated, it gives CASSKPDQLSYTF.

Concerning this clonotype: This clone may be a read error of a much larger clone one base away. J is TRBJ2-1 and V is TRBV5-1; D gene uncertain. The CDR3 is 15 amino acids. Germline CDR1 reads SGHRS; CDR2 reads YFSETQ. CDR3 sequence (DNA): TGCGCCAGCAGCTTGAGTGGGTTAGCCTACAATGAGCGGTTCTTC. Amino acids: CASSLSGLAYNERFF.

This clonotype has only one observation. One end of the junction is discordant with germline, which a read error may explain. The chain has TRBV6-6 and TRBJ2-1, with a tentative D call TRBD1 (5 bases). CDR1 is MNHNY, CDR2 SVGAGI, per germline (reference sequence). The CDR3 runs 13 residues. The CDR3 protein is CAISGASTDEQFF. Here the CDR3 DNA reads TGTGCCATCAGTGGGGCCAGTACAGATGAGCAGTTCTTC.

The table lists this clonotype with a few counts. This sequence joins TRBV7-2 and TRBJ2-5, with a weak D call TRBD2 (5 bases). Germline V gene lookup returns CDR1 SGHTA and CDR2 FQGNSA. The V and J ends lost 5 bases and 11 bases respectively, with 15 bases between them. The CDR3 runs 12 residues. CDR3 region: CASSGPGERQYF. The CDR3 nucleotides read TGTGCCAGCAGCGGACCCGGGGAGAGGCAGTACTTC.

The chain has TRBV21-1 and TRBJ2-3; the table's D call TRBD2 went unverified against the DNA. TRBV21-1 is recorded as a pseudogene. The CDR3 spans 16 residues. In DNA, the CDR3 is TGTGCCAGCTTGAGCGGCGGGAGTTCTCGGGGAGATACGCAGTATTTT. Amino acid sequence: CASLSGGSSRGDTQYF.

V usage is TRBV5-1 and J usage is TRBJ2-5; unclear D gene. Germline V lookup: CDR1 SGHRS, CDR2 YFSETQ. This CDR3 region has 14 residues. Trimming cost V 5 bases and J 11 bases, with 22 bases left between them. The CDR3 DNA reads as TGCGCCAGCAGGCCCGACCGCAACTCCTACGGGCAGTACTTC. This encodes CASRPDRNSYGQYF.

This clonotype turned up a few times. This chain links TRBV20-1 with TRBJ1-5; D possibly corresponds to TRBD1 (6 bases). V was cut by 6 bases and J by 3 bases, with 18 bases left in between. Looked up from germline, CDR1 is DFQATT and CDR2 is SNEGSKA (reference sequence). This CDR3 is built from 15 residues. The CDR3 is CSASNYRDSNQPQHF. The DNA for the CDR3 is TGCAGTGCCTCTAATTACAGGGATTCCAATCAGCCCCAGCATTTT.

This clonotype was picked up a small number of times. The CDR3: CASVRQGSSYEQYF. CDR3 nucleotides: TGTGCCAGCGTCCGACAGGGGAGCTCCTACGAGCAGTACTTC. J is TRBJ2-7 and V is TRBV2; 8 bases match TRBD1. The CDR3 contains 14 residues. Germline loops: CDR1 SNHLY, CDR2 FYNNEI. Germline trimming cut 8 bases from V and 0 bases from J; bases unmatched to any gene: 6.

This clonotype came up a few times. The CDR3: CASSSGPGQGPNYGYTF. Here the CDR3 DNA reads TGTGCCAGCAGTTCGGGACCGGGACAGGGGCCTAACTATGGCTACACCTTC. V gene TRBV12-3 or TRBV12-4 combines with J gene TRBJ1-2, with 10 nucleotides matching TRBD1. The V segment lost 4 bases and the J segment 0 bases; nucleotides outside the gene matches: 8. This CDR3 is built from 17 residues.